The rows below give T cell receptor beta chains drawn from one sample of a study of blood T cell repertoires in COVID-19. Assay: immunoSEQ multiplex PCR; the TCRdb copy retains only in-frame clones and omits some. The sample includes roughly 110,000 clones, 82% of them seen just once. Material: peripheral blood. These receptor sequences come from an older man with acute or convalescent COVID-19. The CDR3 runs from the conserved cysteine through the conserved F or W. Fields, in order: CDR3 protein, CDR3 DNA, D gene, J gene, V gene, clone size. A D gene is named only where the DNA matches it firmly. For some rows the clone size is stated as once, few or many, or as a class when expanded; others skip it.

CATSRDVGQGGNQPQHF,TGTGCCACCAGCAGAGATGTGGGACAGGGGGGCAATCAGCCCCAGCATTTT,TRBD1,TRBJ1-5,TRBV15,few
CASSSTGWHTEAFF,TGTGCCAGCAGTTCGACAGGGTGGCATACTGAAGCTTTCTTT,TRBD1,TRBJ1-1,TRBV5-8,.
CASSESRTGTYEQYF,TGCGCCAGCAGTGAGTCGCGTACAGGTACCTACGAGCAGTACTTC,.,TRBJ2-7,TRBV10-1,.
CASSRGGASPSNTEAFF,TGTGCCAGCAGCCGCGGCGGGGCCTCTCCCTCGAACACTGAAGCTTTCTTT,.,TRBJ1-1,TRBV5-4,.
CASSPAGGGTGELFF,TGTGCCAGCAGCCCCGCGGGGGGAGGCACCGGGGAGCTGTTTTTT,TRBD2,TRBJ2-2,TRBV7-3,.
CASTFGQGRTDTQYF,TGTGCCAGCACCTTCGGACAGGGACGCACAGATACGCAGTATTTT,TRBD1,TRBJ2-3,TRBV6-6,.
CASSGDRATDTQYF,TGCGCCAGCAGTGGGGACAGGGCCACAGATACGCAGTATTTT,TRBD1,TRBJ2-3,TRBV10-1,.
CASNLGVGFHEQFF,TGTGCCAGTAATCTCGGGGTCGGGTTTCATGAGCAGTTCTTC,.,TRBJ2-1,TRBV19,.
CASKLDWGGDNQPQHF,TGTGCCAGCAAATTGGATTGGGGAGGGGATAATCAGCCCCAGCATTTT,.,TRBJ1-5,TRBV28,.
CASSPGLGSGNTIYF,TGTGCCAGCAGCCCAGGACTCGGGTCTGGAAACACCATATATTTT,.,TRBJ1-3,TRBV13,.
CAISGIPGQGNTEAFF,TGTGCCATCAGTGGGATCCCGGGACAGGGGAACACTGAAGCTTTCTTT,TRBD1,TRBJ1-1,TRBV10-3,.
CAWSVRTGWNEKLFF,TGTGCCTGGAGTGTACGGACAGGGTGGAATGAAAAACTGTTTTTT,TRBD1,TRBJ1-4,TRBV30,.
CASSLVRGFYEQYF,TGTGCCAGCAGTTTAGTTAGGGGCTTCTACGAGCAGTACTTC,.,TRBJ2-7,TRBV28,.
CASSSPGQTTSTQYF,TGTGCCAGCAGTTCTCCGGGACAGACTACTTCGACCCAGTACTTC,TRBD1,TRBJ2-5,TRBV28,.
CASSQVTGGRGNIQYF,TGTGCCAGCAGCCAAGTTACAGGGGGGAGAGGGAACATTCAGTACTTC,TRBD1,TRBJ2-4,TRBV3-1/TRBV3-2,once
CAISEREGLAGGADTQYF,TGTGCCATCAGTGAAAGAGAGGGACTAGCGGGGGGGGCTGATACGCAGTATTTT,TRBD2,TRBJ2-3,TRBV10-3,.
CASSAEVATEAFF,TGCGCCAGCAGCGCCGAGGTGGCCACTGAAGCTTTCTTT,.,TRBJ1-1,TRBV5-1,.
CASSRLAGGQDTQYF,TGCGCCAGCAGTCGACTAGCGGGGGGGCAAGATACGCAGTATTTT,TRBD2,TRBJ2-3,TRBV5-1,.
CASTIDPRQSGGYTF,TGTGCCAGCACCATTGACCCCAGACAGTCCGGTGGCTACACCTTC,.,TRBJ1-2,TRBV28,.
CSVVLTRTQYF,TGCAGCGTTGTACTAACTAGGACGCAGTATTTT,.,TRBJ2-3,TRBV29-1,.
CASSPQQNPGQYSNQPQHF,TGTGCCAGCAGCCCCCAGCAGAATCCCGGACAGTATAGCAATCAGCCCCAGCATTTT,.,TRBJ1-5,TRBV27,.
CASRAGGYGYTF,TGTGCCAGCAGGGCAGGGGGCTATGGCTACACCTTC,TRBD1,TRBJ1-2,TRBV28,.
CASSPGGLLAGTGEQFF,TGTGCCAGTAGTCCAGGAGGGTTGCTAGCGGGAACGGGTGAGCAGTTCTTC,TRBD2,TRBJ2-1,TRBV19,.
CAIQGPGQPQHF,TGTGCCATACAGGGCCCCGGTCAGCCCCAGCATTTT,.,TRBJ1-5,TRBV10-3,.
CAISPGKETGELFF,TGTGCCATCAGCCCGGGAAAGGAGACCGGGGAGCTGTTTTTT,.,TRBJ2-2,TRBV10-3,.
CASSYRSGGAFYGYTF,TGTGCCAGCAGTTACCGCTCAGGGGGCGCTTTCTATGGCTACACCTTC,TRBD1,TRBJ1-2,TRBV6-6,once
CAWRAGADTDTQYF,TGTGCCTGGAGGGCAGGGGCCGACACAGATACGCAGTATTTT,.,TRBJ2-3,TRBV30,once
CASSKADNAKPGELFF,TGTGCCAGCAGCAAAGCGGACAACGCGAAGCCCGGGGAGCTGTTTTTT,.,TRBJ2-2,TRBV21-1,.
CASSHGTNRGGYTF,TGTGCCAGCAGCCACGGTACGAACAGGGGTGGCTACACCTTC,TRBD1,TRBJ1-2,TRBV3-1/TRBV3-2,.
CAISGRGSTLGSGYTF,TGTGCCATCAGTGGTAGGGGGTCTACGTTGGGGAGCGGCTACACCTTC,.,TRBJ1-2,TRBV10-3,.
CASTLLRRVGYTF,TGTGCCAGCACCTTACTCAGGCGAGTTGGCTACACCTTC,.,TRBJ1-2,TRBV11-2,.
CASSLRRGRGETQYF,TGTGCCAGCAGCTTGAGGAGGGGGCGAGGGGAGACCCAGTACTTC,.,TRBJ2-5,TRBV5-4,few
CASSLGLAGGTDTQYF,TGTGCCAGCAGCTTGGGACTAGCGGGGGGCACAGATACGCAGTATTTT,TRBD2,TRBJ2-3,TRBV7-9,.
CAWSKTGGAWYGYTF,TGTGCCTGGAGTAAAACAGGGGGCGCGTGGTATGGCTACACCTTC,TRBD1,TRBJ1-2,TRBV30,.
CASSGKGAEHEQYF,TGTGCCAGCAGCGGAAAGGGGGCCGAGCACGAGCAGTACTTC,TRBD1,TRBJ2-7,TRBV6-5,.
CASRVTASSSYNSPLHF,TGTGCCAGCAGAGTAACCGCTTCGAGCTCCTATAATTCACCCCTCCACTTT,.,TRBJ1-6,TRBV2,.
CASSLTGQPNYGYTF,TGTGCCAGCAGCTTGACTGGGCAGCCCAACTATGGCTACACCTTC,.,TRBJ1-2,TRBV5-5,.
CASTHGGLAGGTNTGELFF,TGTGCCAGTACCCACGGGGGACTAGCGGGAGGGACGAACACCGGGGAGCTGTTTTTT,TRBD2,TRBJ2-2,TRBV19,.
CASSRGSTGYSNQPQHF,TGTGCCAGCAGCCGGGGGTCGACAGGTTATAGCAATCAGCCCCAGCATTTT,.,TRBJ1-5,TRBV7-8,.
CASSESNQPQHF,TGTGCCAGCAGTGAGTCTAATCAGCCCCAGCATTTT,.,TRBJ1-5,TRBV2,.
CASSQDSRQGADQPQHF,TGCGCCAGCAGCCAAGATAGTAGGCAGGGGGCGGATCAGCCCCAGCATTTT,TRBD1,TRBJ1-5,TRBV4-1,.
CTSSQFDSGGAGGYTF,TGCACCAGCAGCCAATTCGATTCTGGGGGCGCCGGGGGCTACACCTTC,.,TRBJ1-2,TRBV1,few
CAIKLDTEAFF,TGTGCCATCAAATTAGACACTGAAGCTTTCTTT,.,TRBJ1-1,TRBV10-3,.
CATSARQTDTGELFF,TGTGCCACCAGCGCAAGACAGACGGACACCGGGGAGCTGTTTTTT,.,TRBJ2-2,TRBV15,.
CATSRDSGRNEQFF,TGTGCCACCAGCAGAGATAGCGGGAGGAATGAGCAGTTCTTC,TRBD2,TRBJ2-1,TRBV15,.